Shown below are 26 T cell receptor beta chains from a single sample sequenced in a study of blood T cell repertoires in COVID-19 (dated by TCRdb to about 2020). Library prep was done by the immunoSEQ multiplex PCR assay. Imported from immuneACCESS, the table was reduced by TCRdb to in-frame sequences with V and J called. These copies leave out some clones; in studies compared against another copy, an unresolved V gene accounts for under half, and the cause of the remainder is not known. The sample table holds approximately 94,000 clones, of which around four fifths were seen once. The top ten constitute roughly 31% of the sample. Sequencing used peripheral blood. These receptors all come from a man aged 70-80 years with active or convalescent COVID-19.

The chain has TRBV7-2 and TRBJ2-5; 7 nucleotides align to TRBD2. V shed 2 bases and J 2 bases; nucleotides not matched to a gene: 8. This CDR3 is 16 amino acids long. From germline, CDR1 is SGHTA and CDR2 FQGNSA. The chain's CDR3 is CASSLTRSGPQETQYF. The DNA of the CDR3 is TGTGCCAGCAGCTTAACGCGTAGCGGGCCGCAAGAGACCCAGTACTTC.

The CDR3 loop is CASSSERYYEQYF. The DNA of the CDR3 is TGTGCCAGCAGCTCTGAGCGGTACTACGAGCAGTACTTC. The rearrangement uses TRBV7-2 and TRBJ2-7, with TRBD2 as a possible D gene (5 bases). The CDR3 contains 13 residues. The germline V and J ends were trimmed by 4 bases and 3 bases, with 10 bases remaining between them. Germline lookup yields CDR1 SGHTA and CDR2 FQGNSA.

V usage is TRBV4-3 and J usage is TRBJ2-2, with 15 bases matching TRBD2. J gave up 4 bases and V 1 base, and 10 bases lay outside the gene matches. The CDR3 covers 20 residues. The germline gives CDR1 LGHNA, CDR2 YSLEER. The CDR3 sequence: CASSQATPGLAGGGTGELFF. For the CDR3, the DNA is TGCGCCAGCAGCCAAGCTACTCCGGGACTAGCGGGAGGAGGCACCGGGGAGCTGTTTTTT.

The rearrangement uses TRBV7-6 and TRBJ2-2; D gene unclear. V gave up 2 bases and J gave up 1 base, with 8 bases separating them. Germline CDR1 is SGHVS and CDR2 is FNYEAQ. The CDR3 runs 15 residues. The CDR3 coding sequence is TGTGCCAGCAGCTTATTAGCACTGAACACCGGGGAGCTGTTTTTT. It translates to CASSLLALNTGELFF.

The chain uses TRBV6-5 and TRBJ1-2; 10 bases align to TRBD1. The V gene end was trimmed by 7 bases and the J gene end by 4 bases; junction bases not matched to a gene: 6. CDR1 is MNHEY and CDR2 is SVGAGI in the germline V gene. There are 14 residues in the CDR3. CDR3 sequence reads: CASKDRGQVYGYTF. In DNA form, the CDR3 reads TGTGCCAGCAAAGACAGGGGGCAGGTCTATGGCTACACCTTC.

V and J are TRBV4-3 and TRBJ1-4; D is unclear. Germline values: CDR1 LGHNA, CDR2 YSLEER. V was shortened by 1 base and J by 6 bases, with 6 bases between the two germline ends. The CDR3 has 13 residues. The CDR3 spells CASSQGGYEKLFF. The CDR3, as DNA: TGCGCCAGCAGCCAAGGCGGCTATGAAAAACTGTTTTTT.

The genes are TRBV6-2 or TRBV6-3 and TRBJ2-7; 10 bases agree with TRBD2. With 4 bases clipped from V and 3 bases from J, the junction kept 6 bases outside the gene matches. Germline CDR1 is MNHEY and CDR2 is SVGEGT. The CDR3 has 15 residues. CDR3 nucleotide sequence: TGTGCCAGCAGTTCGTTACTAGCGGGGCGCTACGAGCAGTACTTC. As protein: CASSSLLAGRYEQYF.

The V and J genes are TRBV5-6 and TRBJ2-2; D perhaps matches TRBD2 (6 bases). Trimming removed 0 bases at V and 7 bases at J, with 10 bases between. The germline V gene encodes CDR1 SGHDT and CDR2 YYEEEE. CDR3 length: 14 amino acids. As DNA, the CDR3 is TGTGCCAGCAGCTTGGCCCTGGGAGGCGGGGAGCTGTTTTTT. Translated, it gives CASSLALGGGELFF.

DNA of the CDR3: TGTGCCAGCAGTGAAGTATGGGGGGACTCCTACAATGAGCAGTTCTTC. Translating it yields CASSEVWGDSYNEQFF. The chain carries TRBV2 and TRBJ2-1; possibly TRBD2 for D (6 bases). This CDR3 region has 16 residues. Trimming stripped 1 base from V and 0 bases from J, with 10 bases between. Germline V CDR1 and CDR2: SNHLY, FYNNEI.

The chain joins TRBV18 to TRBJ2-3, with TRBD2 matching 13 bases. This CDR3 is built from 19 residues. V dropped 0 bases and J dropped 4; count of bases not matched to a gene: 10. Germline V gene data show CDR1 as KGHSH and CDR2 as LQKENI. The DNA of the CDR3 is TGTGCCAGCTCACCACCTGCGGCACTAGCGGGGGGGCCCGCAGATACGCAGTATTTT. Its protein is CASSPPAALAGGPADTQYF.

V gene TRBV6-1 combines with J gene TRBJ2-2; 12 nucleotides line up with TRBD2. The CDR3 extends over 17 amino acids. V shed 3 bases and J 6 bases; nucleotides not matched to a gene: 8. Germline assignment: CDR1 MNHNS and CDR2 SASEGT. The CDR3 DNA sequence: TGTGCCAGCAGTGAGGGCCCCCTAGCGGGAGGGTCCGGGGAGCTGTTTTTT. Protein: CASSEGPLAGGSGELFF.

This rearrangement joins TRBV4-1 to TRBJ1-2; 7 nucleotides align to TRBD1. In germline, CDR1 is MGHRA, CDR2 YSYEKL. The junction had 11 bases not matched to a gene; V was cut back by 4 bases and J by 0 bases. The CDR3 has 17 amino acids. The CDR3 sequence: CASSPPGGARTNYGYTF. CDR3 in DNA: TGCGCCAGCAGCCCCCCAGGGGGAGCGAGGACTAACTATGGCTACACCTTC.

This sequence joins TRBV23-1 and TRBJ2-1; TRBD2 matches 10 bases. TRBV23-1 is given ORF status, its function remaining uncertain. With V trimmed by 3 bases and J by 8 bases, 7 bases remained unmatched. The CDR3 extends over 15 amino acids. The CDR3 sequence: CASSHRWLAGDEQFF. DNA of the CDR3: TGCGCCAGCAGTCATCGATGGCTAGCGGGAGATGAGCAGTTCTTC.

The chain combines TRBV3-1 (or the pseudogene TRBV3-2) with TRBJ1-2, with D possibly TRBD1 on 5 matching bases. This CDR3 has 15 residues. Between the trimmed V and J ends, which lost 0 bases and 8 bases, there was a span of 16 bases. Germline lookup yields CDR1 LGHDT and CDR2 YNNKEL (reference sequence). The CDR3: CASSQDLWQGVGYTF. CDR3 nucleotides: TGTGCCAGCAGCCAAGATCTTTGGCAGGGCGTCGGCTACACCTTC.

V gene TRBV6-5 combines with J gene TRBJ1-5, with D perhaps TRBD1 (5 bases). Trimming removed 7 bases from V and 2 bases from J, with 12 bases in between. The germline V gene encodes CDR1 MNHEY and CDR2 SVGAGI. The CDR3 runs to 14 residues. The CDR3 region is CASKKGLGNQPQHF. CDR3 nucleotide sequence: TGTGCCAGCAAAAAGGGGTTGGGCAATCAGCCCCAGCATTTT.

CDR3 nucleotides: TGTGCCAGCAGCTTAGCTGAATCCGGGACAGGCTACGAGCAGTACTTC. Protein sequence: CASSLAESGTGYEQYF. The genes are TRBV11-2 and TRBJ2-7; 8 bases map to TRBD1. The CDR3 length is 16 residues. Per the germline V gene, CDR1 is SGHAT and CDR2 is FQNNGV. V lost 1 base, J lost 3 bases, and 8 bases stayed unmatched. The variable domain in full, with the rest retrieved from reference TRBV11-2 and TRBJ2-7, is EAGVAQSPRYKIIEKRQSVAFWCNPISGHATLYWYQQILGQGPKLLIQFQNNGVVDDSQLPKDRFSAERLKGVDSTLKIQPAKLEDSAVYLCASSLAESGTGYEQYFGPGTRLTVT.

The chain joins TRBV4-3 to TRBJ2-3; 7 bases agree with TRBD2. Looked up from germline, CDR1 is LGHNA and CDR2 is YSLEER. The length of the CDR3 is 15 residues. J gave up 7 bases and V 3 bases, and 10 bases lay outside the gene matches. For the CDR3, the DNA is TGCGCCAGCAGCCATCGGGACTACCCGACATATACGCAGTATTTT. It codes for CASSHRDYPTYTQYF.

J is TRBJ1-5 and V is TRBV6-5, with D possibly TRBD1 on 6 matching bases. The ends were cut back, 5 bases at V and 3 bases at J, with 11 bases in the middle. The CDR3 runs 14 residues. Germline-derived CDR1 and CDR2 are MNHEY and SVGAGI. This CDR3 reads CASSRQVINQPQHF. The CDR3 coding sequence is TGTGCCAGCAGTCGACAGGTTATCAATCAGCCCCAGCATTTT.

This clone was seen only a few times. The chain couples TRBV5-6 to TRBJ2-1; TRBD2 aligns across 10 bases. Germline trimming cut 0 bases from V and 10 bases from J; bases unmatched to any gene: 7. Germline-derived CDR1 and CDR2 are SGHDT and YYEEEE. The CDR3 is made up of 15 amino acids. The chain's CDR3 is CASSLGLAGEREQFF. The CDR3 coding sequence is TGTGCCAGCAGCTTGGGGCTAGCGGGGGAAAGGGAGCAGTTCTTC.

The chain recombines TRBV19 with TRBJ1-2, with a possible D match to TRBD1 (6 bases). Trimming cost V 8 bases and J 7 bases, with 17 bases left between them. Germline V gives CDR1 LNHDA, CDR2 SQIVND (reference sequence). This CDR3 spans 13 amino acids. The CDR3 DNA follows: TGTGCCAGTGGACAGAGTTCATACTCTGGCTACACCTTC. Translated, it gives CASGQSSYSGYTF.

The chain recombines TRBV6-5 with TRBJ2-7; D might be TRBD2 (6 bases). The germline V gene encodes CDR1 MNHEY and CDR2 SVGAGI. The V gene lost 3 bases and the J gene lost 1 base, with 10 bases spanning the gap. CDR3 length: 14 residues. CDR3 protein: CASSYGGRSYEQYF. Here the CDR3 DNA reads TGTGCCAGCAGTTATGGAGGGCGGTCCTACGAGCAGTACTTC.

The gene calls are TRBV2 and TRBJ1-1; no clear D. The CDR3 loop spans 11 amino acids. The V end lost 8 bases, the J end lost 11 bases, and 15 bases lay between the germline ends. Germline assignment: CDR1 SNHLY and CDR2 FYNNEI. The chain's CDR3 is CASGSDPGAFF. The CDR3, as DNA: TGTGCCAGCGGCTCGGATCCGGGGGCTTTCTTT.

This clone was picked up a small number of times. CDR3 bases: TGTGCCAGCAGTTACGCCAGGGGGGTAGTCTACGAGCAGTACTTC. Residues: CASSYARGVVYEQYF. V is TRBV6-5 and J is TRBJ2-7; D is possibly TRBD1 (7 bases). The CDR3 has 15 residues. V lost 2 bases to trimming and J lost 3 bases, with 14 bases between them. The germline V gene encodes CDR1 MNHEY and CDR2 SVGAGI.

This sequence joins TRBV11-2 and TRBJ2-3; TRBD1 aligns across 7 bases. Germline V gene lookup returns CDR1 SGHAT and CDR2 FQNNGV. Losses at the gene ends were 4 bases for V and 1 base for J; bases not matched to a gene: 14. The CDR3 length is 18 residues. CDR3: CASSWTTPRGIGTDTQYF. The CDR3, as DNA: TGTGCCAGCAGCTGGACCACGCCCAGGGGGATCGGCACAGATACGCAGTATTTT.

This clone was detected once. The chain employs TRBV5-1 and TRBJ2-1; TRBD1 matches at 7 bases. This CDR3 is built from 15 residues. Unmatched junction bases numbered 4, after V lost 4 bases and J lost 0 bases. Germline CDR1 is SGHRS and CDR2 is YFSETQ. CDR3 sequence reads: CASSVTGVSYNEQFF. CDR3 bases: TGCGCCAGCAGCGTTACAGGGGTCTCCTACAATGAGCAGTTCTTC.

The chain couples TRBV30 to TRBJ1-2, with 7 bases matching TRBD1. V lost 0 bases to trimming and J lost 3 bases; unmatched junction nucleotides: 4. CDR3 length: 14 residues. Germline CDR1 is GTSNPN and CDR2 is SVGIG (reference sequence). The CDR3 DNA reads TGTGCCTGGAGTGTACAGACAGGGTACTATGGCTACACCTTC. As protein: CAWSVQTGYYGYTF.